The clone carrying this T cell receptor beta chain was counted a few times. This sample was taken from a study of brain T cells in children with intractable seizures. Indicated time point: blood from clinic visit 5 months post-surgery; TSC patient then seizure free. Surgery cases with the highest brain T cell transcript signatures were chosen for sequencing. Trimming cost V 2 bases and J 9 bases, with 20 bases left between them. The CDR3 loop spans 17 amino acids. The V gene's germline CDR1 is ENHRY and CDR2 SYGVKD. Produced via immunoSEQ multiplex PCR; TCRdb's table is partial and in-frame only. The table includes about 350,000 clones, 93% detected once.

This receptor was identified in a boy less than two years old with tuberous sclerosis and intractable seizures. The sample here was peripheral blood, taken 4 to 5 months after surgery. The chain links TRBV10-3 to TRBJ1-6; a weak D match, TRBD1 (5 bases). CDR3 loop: CAISERQRDAGLSPLHF. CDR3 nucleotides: TGTGCCATCAGTGAGCGGCAAAGGGACGCCGGGCTTTCACCCCTCCACTTT.